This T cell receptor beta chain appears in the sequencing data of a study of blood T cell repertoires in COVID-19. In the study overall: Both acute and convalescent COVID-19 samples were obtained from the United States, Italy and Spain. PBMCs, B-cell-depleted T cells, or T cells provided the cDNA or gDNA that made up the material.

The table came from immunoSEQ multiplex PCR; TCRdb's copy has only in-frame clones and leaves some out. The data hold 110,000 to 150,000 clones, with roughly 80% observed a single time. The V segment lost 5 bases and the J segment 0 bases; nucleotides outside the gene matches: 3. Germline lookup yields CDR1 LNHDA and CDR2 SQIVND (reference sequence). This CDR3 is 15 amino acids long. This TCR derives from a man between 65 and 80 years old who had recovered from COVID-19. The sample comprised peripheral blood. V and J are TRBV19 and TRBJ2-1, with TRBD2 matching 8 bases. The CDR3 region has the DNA TGTGCCAGTAGTGCCGGGACTAGCTCCTACAATGAGCAGTTCTTC. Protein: CASSAGTSSYNEQFF.